Reported below is one T cell receptor (beta chain). The data belong to a study of shared clonotypes between healthy human individuals. This CDR3 is built from 16 residues. J lost 4 bases, V lost 5 bases, and 7 bases had no gene match. Germline V gene sequence: CDR1 SGHTA, CDR2 FQGTGA. Sorted-subset replicate PCRs used 150 to 200 ng DNA, roughly 28,000 T cell genomes. Only in-frame clones appear in the TCRdb table, and some are missing; sequencing was by immunoSEQ multiplex PCR. The table includes more than 2,000,000 clones, approximately 93% detected once. The TCR comes from a man aged 18 to 30 in good health. Some clones in this sample may be carry-over from other donors' samples. Sequences were obtained from naive CD4+ T cells from PBMCs. Sample subset: CD45RA+ positively selected. The V call is TRBV7-3, the J call TRBJ2-2, with 10 bases fitting TRBD1. The DNA of the CDR3 is TGTGCCAGCAGCCCGACAGGGGGCAGGAGCACCGGGGAGCTGTTTTTT. It encodes CASSPTGGRSTGELFF.